This T cell receptor (beta chain) originates from a study of blood T cell repertoires in COVID-19. The CDR3 length is 14 residues. CDR1 is SNHLY and CDR2 is FYNNEI in the germline V gene. Losses at the gene ends were 5 bases for V and 3 bases for J; bases not matched to a gene: 4. The method was immunoSEQ multiplex PCR; TCRdb's version includes in-frame clones alone and lacks a portion of them. The table includes a few hundred thousand clones, around 89% detected once. The clonotype comes from a middle-aged woman who had recovered from COVID-19. The sequenced sample consisted of PBMCs or T cells enriched from blood (not recorded which). The chain combines TRBV2 with TRBJ1-1; TRBD1 agrees at 9 bases. The CDR3 reads CASSRDREDTEAFF. CDR3 sequence (DNA): TGTGCCAGCAGTAGGGACAGGGAGGACACTGAAGCTTTCTTT. Together with reference TRBV2 and TRBJ1-1, the CDR3 gives the full variable domain: EPEVTQTPSHQVTQMGQEVILRCVPISNHLYFYWYRQILGQKVEFLVSFYNNEISEKSEIFDDQFSVERPDGSNFTLKIRSTKLEDSAMYFCASSRDREDTEAFFGQGTRLTVV.